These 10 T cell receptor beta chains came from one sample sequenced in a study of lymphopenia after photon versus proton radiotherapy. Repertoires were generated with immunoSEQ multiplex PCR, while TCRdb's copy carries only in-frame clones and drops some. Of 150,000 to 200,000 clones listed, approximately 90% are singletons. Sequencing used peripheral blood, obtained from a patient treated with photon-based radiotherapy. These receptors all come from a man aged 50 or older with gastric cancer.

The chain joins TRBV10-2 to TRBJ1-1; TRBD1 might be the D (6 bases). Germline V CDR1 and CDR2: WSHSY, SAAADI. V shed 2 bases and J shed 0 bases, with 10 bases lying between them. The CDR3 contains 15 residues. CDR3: CASSETGTMNTEAFF. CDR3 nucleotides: TGCGCCAGCAGTGAGACAGGGACTATGAACACTGAAGCTTTCTTT.

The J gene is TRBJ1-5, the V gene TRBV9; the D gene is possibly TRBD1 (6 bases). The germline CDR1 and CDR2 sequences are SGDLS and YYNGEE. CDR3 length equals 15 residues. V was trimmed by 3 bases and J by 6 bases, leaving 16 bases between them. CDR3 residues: CASSGDIKPGQPQHF. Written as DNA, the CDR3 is TGTGCCAGCAGCGGGGACATCAAACCCGGTCAGCCCCAGCATTTT.

CDR3 DNA sequence: TGTGCCAGCAGCCAAGGACTAGCGGGAGGAGAAGAGACCCAGTACTTC. It codes for CASSQGLAGGEETQYF. The chain couples TRBV4-2 to TRBJ2-5; 13 nucleotides line up with TRBD2. Trimming at V came to 1 base and at J to 3 bases, leaving 2 bases not matched to a gene. Per the germline V gene, CDR1 is LGHNA and CDR2 is YNFKEQ. The CDR3 extends over 16 amino acids.

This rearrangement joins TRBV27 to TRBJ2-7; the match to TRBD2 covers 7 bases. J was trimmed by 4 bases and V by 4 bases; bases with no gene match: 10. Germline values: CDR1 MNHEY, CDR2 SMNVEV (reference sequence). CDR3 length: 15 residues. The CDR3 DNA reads TGTGCCAGCAGTTCTGCGGGAGCCCCGCCATACGAGCAGTACTTC. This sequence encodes CASSSAGAPPYEQYF.

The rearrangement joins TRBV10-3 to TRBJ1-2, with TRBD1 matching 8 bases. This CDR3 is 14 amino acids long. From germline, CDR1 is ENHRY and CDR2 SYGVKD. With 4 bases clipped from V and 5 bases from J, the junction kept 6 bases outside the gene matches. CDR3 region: CAISGGQEIYGYTF. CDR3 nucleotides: TGTGCCATCAGTGGGGGACAGGAAATTTATGGCTACACCTTC.

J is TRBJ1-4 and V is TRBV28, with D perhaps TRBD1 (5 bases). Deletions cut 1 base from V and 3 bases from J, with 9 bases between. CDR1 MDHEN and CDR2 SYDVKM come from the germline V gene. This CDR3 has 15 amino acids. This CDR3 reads CASSLYGTANEKLFF. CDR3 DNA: TGTGCCAGCAGTTTATACGGGACGGCTAATGAAAAACTGTTTTTT.

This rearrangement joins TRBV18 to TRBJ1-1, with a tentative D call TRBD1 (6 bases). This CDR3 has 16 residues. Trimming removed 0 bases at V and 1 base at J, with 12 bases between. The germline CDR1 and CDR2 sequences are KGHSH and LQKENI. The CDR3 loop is CASSPPRGAGNTEAFF. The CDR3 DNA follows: TGTGCCAGCTCACCACCGCGGGGGGCCGGGAACACTGAAGCTTTCTTT.

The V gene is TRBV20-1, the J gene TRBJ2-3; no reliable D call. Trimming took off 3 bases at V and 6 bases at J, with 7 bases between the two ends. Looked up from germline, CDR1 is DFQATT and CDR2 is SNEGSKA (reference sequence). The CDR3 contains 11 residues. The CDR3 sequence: CSASFGDTQYF. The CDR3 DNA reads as TGCAGTGCTAGTTTTGGGGATACGCAGTATTTT.

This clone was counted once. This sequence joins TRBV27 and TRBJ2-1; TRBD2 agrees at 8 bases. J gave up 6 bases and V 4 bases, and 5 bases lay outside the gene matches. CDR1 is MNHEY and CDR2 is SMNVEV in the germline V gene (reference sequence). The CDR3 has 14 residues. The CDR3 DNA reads TGTGCCAGCAGTTCGAGCGGGAGACCCAATGAGCAGTTCTTC. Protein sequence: CASSSSGRPNEQFF.

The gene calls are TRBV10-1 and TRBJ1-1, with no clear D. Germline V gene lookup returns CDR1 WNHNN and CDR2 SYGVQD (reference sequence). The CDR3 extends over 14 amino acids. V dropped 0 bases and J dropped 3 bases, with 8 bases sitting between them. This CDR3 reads CASSESGGYTEAFF. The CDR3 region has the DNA TGCGCCAGCAGTGAGTCGGGCGGCTACACTGAAGCTTTCTTT.